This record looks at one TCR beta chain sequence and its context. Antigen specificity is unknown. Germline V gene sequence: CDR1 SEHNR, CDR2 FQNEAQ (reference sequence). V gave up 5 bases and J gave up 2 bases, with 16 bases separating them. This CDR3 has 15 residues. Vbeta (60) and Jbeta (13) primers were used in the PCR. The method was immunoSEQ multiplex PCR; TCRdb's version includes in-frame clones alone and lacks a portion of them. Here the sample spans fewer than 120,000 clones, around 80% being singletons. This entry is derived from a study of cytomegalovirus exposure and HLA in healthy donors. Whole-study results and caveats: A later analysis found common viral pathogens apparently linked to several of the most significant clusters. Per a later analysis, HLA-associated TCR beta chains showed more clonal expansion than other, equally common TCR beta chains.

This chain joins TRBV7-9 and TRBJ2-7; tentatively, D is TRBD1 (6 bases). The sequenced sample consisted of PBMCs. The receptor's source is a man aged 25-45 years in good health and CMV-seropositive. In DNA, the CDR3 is TGTGCCAGCAGCCCCCCACGGACAGACGCCTACGAGCAGTACTTC. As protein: CASSPPRTDAYEQYF.